These 18 T cell receptor beta chains were sequenced from one sample in a study of T cells in Graves' hyperthyroidism and ophthalmopathy. It was RNA transcripts that yielded the amplified TCR beta CDR3 regions. Initially, a first-round RT-PCR of the TCR CDR3 employed the HTBI primer set. From the multiplex PCR reads, TCRdb called clonotypes with MiXCR, one entry per CDR3 protein. The sample holds around 250,000 distinct CDR3 sequences, roughly 15% seen once. The sequenced sample consisted of blood. Receptors were obtained from a woman aged 40 to 50 with Graves' hyperthyroidism that later progressed to Graves' ophthalmopathy.

Of note for this clonotype: The final CDR3 position lacks the conserved phenylalanine or tryptophan, pointing to a likely read error. The rearrangement uses TRBV5-1 and TRBJ2-1, with D unresolved. Germline lookup yields CDR1 SGHRS and CDR2 YFSETQ. This CDR3 contains 14 residues. V lost 0 bases and J 0 bases, leaving 4 bases between the germline ends. The CDR3 DNA is TGCGCCAGCAGCTTGGGAAGCTCCTACAATGAGCAGTTCCTC. It codes for CASSLGSSYNEQFL.

The rearrangement uses TRBV20-1 and TRBJ1-6, with 7 bases lining up with TRBD1. The CDR3 is made up of 15 amino acids. Germline V gene lookup returns CDR1 DFQATT and CDR2 SNEGSKA (reference sequence). J lost 2 bases, V lost 3 bases, and 4 bases had no gene match. The CDR3 region is CSARIGTAYNSPLHF. The DNA of the CDR3 is TGCAGTGCTAGGATAGGGACAGCCTATAATTCACCCCTCCACTTT.

At least ten counts were recorded for this clonotype. This chain connects TRBV28 to TRBJ2-1, with 15 bases lining up with TRBD2. The CDR3 runs 15 residues. The germline gives CDR1 MDHEN, CDR2 SYDVKM. V gave up 5 bases and J gave up 9 bases; unmatched junction bases: 5. CDR3 protein: CASSLGLAGGVEQFF. The DNA for the CDR3 is TGTGCCAGCAGTCTAGGACTAGCGGGAGGGGTTGAGCAGTTCTTC.

This clonotype has a count of ten or more. V usage is TRBV6-1 and J usage is TRBJ1-4; D ambiguous. V lost 4 bases and J 6 bases, leaving 6 bases between the germline ends. This CDR3 is 12 amino acids long. Germline V CDR1 and CDR2: MNHNS, SASEGT. DNA of the CDR3: TGTGCCAGCAGTGGCACGGATGAAAAACTGTTTTTT. This translates into CASSGTDEKLFF.

This clonotype was picked up many times. The chain has TRBV5-1 and TRBJ1-1, with 8 bases that match TRBD1. The germline V gene has CDR1 SGHRS and CDR2 YFSETQ. CDR3 length: 13 residues. Trimming removed 0 bases from V and 9 bases from J; junction bases left unmatched: 4. For the CDR3, the DNA is TGCGCCAGCAGCTTGGGGCAGGGGGCCCAAGCTTTCTTT. Encoded protein: CASSLGQGAQAFF.

This clonotype was seen at least ten times. The gene calls are TRBV6-1 and TRBJ2-1, with 7 positions matching TRBD2. V dropped 5 bases and J dropped 7; count of bases not matched to a gene: 14. Germline loops: CDR1 MNHNS, CDR2 SASEGT. The CDR3 spans 16 residues. CDR3: CASSSVAGPTRNEQFF. Written as DNA, the CDR3 is TGTGCCAGCAGTTCAGTAGCGGGCCCAACTAGGAATGAGCAGTTCTTC.

CDR3 protein: CAITSGTSGRSEQFF. The CDR3 DNA is TGTGCCATCACTAGCGGGACTAGCGGGAGGAGTGAGCAGTTCTTC. This chain connects TRBV10-3 to TRBJ2-1, with 15 bases lining up with TRBD2. The CDR3 covers 15 residues. Trimming took 7 bases from V and 9 from J; bases not matched to a gene: 7. CDR1 ENHRY and CDR2 SYGVKD come from the germline V gene.

This clonotype has ten or more counts. J is TRBJ2-1 and V is TRBV20-1; D is unclear. Trimming took off 1 base at V and 2 bases at J, with 6 bases between the two ends. CDR1 DFQATT and CDR2 SNEGSKA come from the germline V gene (reference sequence). This CDR3 spans 13 amino acids. This CDR3 is CSARALTYNEQFF. In DNA, the CDR3 is TGCAGTGCTAGAGCTCTCACCTACAATGAGCAGTTCTTC.

This clonotype was observed many times. This chain joins TRBV28 and TRBJ2-3; maybe TRBD2 (6 bases). From germline, CDR1 is MDHEN and CDR2 SYDVKM. The CDR3 has 13 residues. Trimming removed 6 bases from V and 0 bases from J, with 7 bases in between. The chain's CDR3 is CASSGGSTDTQYF. The CDR3 nucleotides read TGTGCCAGCAGCGGGGGAAGCACAGATACGCAGTATTTT.

This clonotype was seen many times. CDR3 DNA sequence: TGTGCCACCAGTGATTCGACAGGACTCAGGGAGACCCAGTACTTC. Its protein product is CATSDSTGLRETQYF. V and J are TRBV24-1 and TRBJ2-5, with a weak D call TRBD1 (6 bases). There are 15 residues in the CDR3. Germline values: CDR1 KGHDR, CDR2 SFDVKD. The V end was cut by 2 bases, the J end by 5 bases, with 14 bases between.

This clonotype was counted only a few times. This chain uses TRBV24-1 with TRBJ2-2, with 10 bases matching TRBD1. With 4 bases clipped from V and 3 bases from J, the junction kept 1 base outside the gene matches. Germline loops: CDR1 KGHDR, CDR2 SFDVKD. The CDR3 is 15 residues long. CDR3 residues: CATSEDRGYTGELFF. The CDR3 DNA sequence: TGTGCCACCAGTGAGGACAGGGGGTACACCGGGGAGCTGTTTTTT.

At least ten counts were recorded for this clonotype. V gene TRBV20-1 combines with J gene TRBJ2-7; D is tentatively TRBD1 or TRBD2 (6 bases each). Trimming removed 5 bases at V and 6 bases at J, with 20 bases between. From germline, CDR1 is DFQATT and CDR2 SNEGSKA (reference sequence). CDR3 length equals 14 residues. The CDR3 sequence is CSAPGGRQRSEQYF. DNA for the CDR3: TGCAGTGCTCCCGGGGGCCGGCAGCGGAGCGAGCAGTACTTC.

The sample holds many counts of this clonotype. This rearrangement joins TRBV9 to TRBJ2-1; D is tentatively TRBD1 or TRBD2 (5 bases each). The CDR3 runs 14 residues. Germline V gives CDR1 SGDLS, CDR2 YYNGEE. V lost 4 bases and J lost 6, with 14 bases in between. CDR3 sequence reads: CASSPTPGPNEQFF. The CDR3 DNA is TGTGCCAGCAGCCCCACCCCGGGACCCAATGAGCAGTTCTTC. Using reference TRBV9 and TRBJ2-1 for the parts outside the CDR3, the full variable domain is DSGVTQTPKHLITATGQRVTLRCSPRSGDLSVYWYQQSLDQGLQFLIQYYNGEERAKGNILERFSAQQFPDLHSELNLSSLELGDSALYFCASSPTPGPNEQFFGPGTRLTVL.

This clonotype showed up many times. The V gene is TRBV20-1, the J gene TRBJ1-4; D might be TRBD1 (5 bases). The CDR3 runs to 13 residues. Per germline, CDR1 DFQATT and CDR2 SNEGSKA (reference sequence). Trimming left V 1 base short and J 7 bases short, with 10 bases between. The CDR3 loop is CSARAQGGEKLFF. The CDR3 DNA reads as TGCAGTGCTAGAGCCCAGGGCGGTGAAAAACTGTTTTTT.

This clonotype showed up many times. The chain combines TRBV13 with TRBJ1-6; the D is unclear. The CDR3 sequence is 16 residues long. The germline V and J ends were trimmed by 0 bases and 0 bases, with 6 bases remaining between them. Germline CDR1 reads PRHDT; CDR2 reads FYEKMQ (reference sequence). The CDR3 sequence is CASSLGTSSYNSPLHF. In DNA form, the CDR3 reads TGTGCCAGCAGCTTAGGAACTAGCTCCTATAATTCACCCCTCCACTTT.

This clonotype showed up just a few times. This chain links TRBV6-1 with TRBJ1-1; D unclear. CDR3 length equals 14 residues. Trimming stripped 5 bases from V and 1 base from J, with 11 bases between. Germline CDR1 reads MNHNS; CDR2 reads SASEGT. This CDR3 reads CASSKPDGNTEAFF. CDR3 bases: TGTGCCAGCAGTAAGCCAGACGGGAACACTGAAGCTTTCTTT.

Only a few counts were recorded for this clonotype. The junction differs from germline at one of its ends, possibly a read error. V usage is TRBV27 and J usage is TRBJ2-7, with D tentatively TRBD2 (5 bases). Germline V gives CDR1 MNHEY, CDR2 SMNVEV (reference sequence). The CDR3 is made up of 15 amino acids. This CDR3 reads CASGLAAGGSYEQYF. Here the CDR3 DNA reads TGTGCCAGCGGTTTAGCAGCCGGAGGATCCTACGAGCAGTACTTC.

The chain joins TRBV19 to TRBJ1-5; possible D gene TRBD1, 5 bases. The CDR3 length is 15 residues. V dropped 1 base and J dropped 2 bases, with 9 bases sitting between them. In germline, CDR1 is LNHDA, CDR2 SQIVND (reference sequence). CDR3 nucleotides: TGTGCCAGTAGTATAGTCAGGGAAGGCAATCAGCCCCAGCATTTT. It yields the protein CASSIVREGNQPQHF.